This T cell receptor beta chain was identified in a study of HIV-infected patients and healthy controls. In this sample, this clonotype turned up a few times. Per germline, CDR1 SGHVS and CDR2 FQNEAQ. With 4 bases removed from V and 8 bases from J, the gap between germline ends came to 11 bases. The CDR3 sequence is 13 residues long. In TCRdb, the 5' RACE reads were re-called with MiXCR into one record per CDR3 protein. The sample lists 70,000 or so distinct CDR3 sequences, roughly 16% occurring once. Input material: CD4+ T cells from blood. The receptor was isolated from a human donor in good health. The rearrangement links TRBV7-8 to TRBJ1-4; no clear D. The CDR3 coding sequence is TGTGCCAGCAGCTCCGAACGGAGGGAAAAACTGTTTTTT. Translation: CASSSERREKLFF. Together with reference TRBV7-8 and TRBJ1-4, the CDR3 gives the full variable domain: GAGVSQSPRYKVAKRGQDVALRCDPISGHVSLFWYQQALGQGPEFLTYFQNEAQLDKSGLPSDRFFAERPEGSVSTLKIQRTQQEDSAVYLCASSSERREKLFFGSGTQLSVL.